Described below is a single T cell receptor (beta chain) sequence and its context. Its antigen is undetermined. The PCR was carried out with 60 Vbeta primers and 13 Jbeta primers. How the authors handled the data: A follow-up analysis tallied about 80 million unique TCR beta chains, approximately 10 million shared. The data were produced by immunoSEQ multiplex PCR, yet TCRdb's version contains in-frame clones alone and is incomplete. The V and J calls and clone size are taken from that table; D and trimming were inferred from the DNA. The table has around 150,000 clones, approximately 80% seen once; the top ten hold roughly 6.2%. The data originate from a study of cytomegalovirus exposure and HLA in healthy donors. Overall study findings and caveats: A previous analysis found most TCR beta V segments productive roughly 87% or roughly 30% of the time.

In germline, CDR1 is SEHNR, CDR2 FQNEAQ (reference sequence). The CDR3 runs 15 residues. The junction had 10 bases not matched to a gene; V was cut back by 5 bases and J by 7 bases. The sample comprised PBMCs. The sequence was obtained from a male donor in good health and CMV-seropositive. The chain uses TRBV7-9 and TRBJ2-1; 8 nucleotides line up with TRBD2. CDR3 sequence reads: CASSPRGGAGNEQFF. The CDR3 nucleotides read TGTGCCAGCAGCCCCCGGGGGGGCGCGGGGAATGAGCAGTTCTTC.